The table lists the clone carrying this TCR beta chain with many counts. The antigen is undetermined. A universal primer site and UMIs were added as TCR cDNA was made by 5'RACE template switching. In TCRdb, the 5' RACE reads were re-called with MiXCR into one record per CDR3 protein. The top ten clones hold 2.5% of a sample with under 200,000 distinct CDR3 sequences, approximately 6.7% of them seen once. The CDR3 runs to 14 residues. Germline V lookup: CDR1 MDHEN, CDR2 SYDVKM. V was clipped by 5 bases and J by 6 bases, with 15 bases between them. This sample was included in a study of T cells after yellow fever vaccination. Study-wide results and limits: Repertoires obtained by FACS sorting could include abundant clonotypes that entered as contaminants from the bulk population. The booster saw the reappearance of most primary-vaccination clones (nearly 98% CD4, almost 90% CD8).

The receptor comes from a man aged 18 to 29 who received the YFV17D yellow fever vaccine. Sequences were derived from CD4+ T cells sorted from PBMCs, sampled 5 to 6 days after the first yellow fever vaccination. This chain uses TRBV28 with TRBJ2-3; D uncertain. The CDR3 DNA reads TGTGCCAGCAGTCCCAGCCACTCAGCCGATACGCAGTATTTT. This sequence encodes CASSPSHSADTQYF.